This passage covers 9 T cell receptor beta chains from one sample sequenced in a study of CXCR3-negative and CXCR3-positive naive CD8 T cells. UMI-labeled 5' RACE yielded the TRB cDNA libraries. TCRdb reprocessed the 5' RACE reads; each CDR3 protein has one entry and no DNA is given. The sample totals 8,000 to 8,500 distinct CDR3 sequences; its top ten clones hold just over 2%. Sequencing input: naive CXCR3- CD8+ T cells from blood. Subset here: CD45RO-CCR7+CD27+CD95- naive CD8+ T cells lacking CXCR3 (TNR3-). Source of these receptors: a human donor in good health. Some clones in this sample may be carry-over from other donors' samples.

The genes are TRBV29-1 and TRBJ2-1; as DNA is missing, the TRBD1 call by TCRdb cannot be tested. CDR1 is SQVTM and CDR2 is ANQGSEA in the germline V gene. The CDR3 spans 15 residues. The chain's CDR3 is CSVEGTGFSYNEQFF.

The CDR3 sequence: CASNRGQNYGYTF. The rearrangement links TRBV28 to TRBJ1-2; lacking DNA, the TRBD1 call made by TCRdb goes unchecked. The germline V gene has CDR1 MDHEN and CDR2 SYDVKM. The CDR3 is made up of 13 amino acids.

The chain uses TRBV11-3 and TRBJ1-2; TCRdb's D gene call, TRBD1, goes unchecked for lack of DNA. CDR3 length: 15 residues. The germline CDR1 and CDR2 sequences are SGHNT and YENEEA. The CDR3 is CASSSPGMGADGYTF.

Frequency places this clonotype as medium-sized. This chain links TRBV20-1 with TRBJ1-5; with no DNA, the TCRdb D assignment of TRBD1 cannot be verified. CDR1 DFQATT and CDR2 SNEGSKA come from the germline V gene (reference sequence). The CDR3 contains 15 residues. The CDR3 is CSAIPDRAHNQPQHF.

This clonotype is classed as medium-sized (0.01 to 0.1%) by frequency. The chain employs TRBV4-1 and TRBJ2-1; TCRdb outputs TRBD1, but without DNA this stays unchecked. The length of the CDR3 is 16 residues. Germline V CDR1 and CDR2: MGHRA, YSYEKL. CDR3 loop: CASSRQDSSSYNEQFF.

The rearrangement uses TRBV25-1 and TRBJ2-2. Per germline, CDR1 MGHDK and CDR2 SYGVNS. The CDR3 runs 13 residues. CDR3 sequence: CASPPQNTGELFF. Variable domain in full (rest from reference TRBV25-1 and TRBJ2-2): EADIYQTPRYLVIGTGKKITLECSQTMGHDKMYWYQQDPGMELHLIHYSYGVNSTEKGDLSSESTVSRIRTEHFPLTLESARPSHTSQYLCASPPQNTGELFFGEGSRLTVL.

According to its frequency, this clonotype is medium-sized. The gene calls are TRBV4-3 and TRBJ2-1; as DNA is missing, the TRBD2 call by TCRdb cannot be tested. Germline-derived CDR1 and CDR2 are LGHNA and YSLEER. CDR3 length: 15 amino acids. The chain's CDR3 is CASSRVLAENNEQFF.

This clonotype ranks as medium-sized in terms of frequency. The chain recombines TRBV6-2 or TRBV6-3 with TRBJ1-2; no DNA is available, so the TRBD1 call from TCRdb remains unchecked. The CDR3 spans 14 residues. CDR1 and CDR2 (germline): MNHEY, SVGEGT. The CDR3: CASWGTTTNYGYTF.

The V gene is TRBV13, the J gene TRBJ1-5; TCRdb outputs TRBD1, but without DNA this stays unchecked. Germline V gene lookup returns CDR1 PRHDT and CDR2 FYEKMQ (reference sequence). The CDR3 runs to 15 residues. The CDR3 spells CASSLAAQGNQPQHF.